Presented here are 22 T cell receptor beta chains from one specimen sequenced in a study of blood T cells in healthy people across ages. Sample-barcoded 5' priming and a J-beta primer mix drove a second PCR of about 6 to 12 cycles. TCRdb re-called the 5' RACE reads through MiXCR, storing one row per CDR3 protein. The table shows approximately 600,000 distinct CDR3 sequences, with 45% to 65% occurring only once. Sample: blood. Receptors were obtained from a man in his sixties in good health.

The chain is built from TRBV6-4 and TRBJ2-3, with TRBD2 identical over 7 bases. Germline lookup yields CDR1 MRHNA and CDR2 SNTAGT. This CDR3 is built from 14 residues. The V segment lost 3 bases and the J segment 4 bases; nucleotides outside the gene matches: 4. The CDR3: CASSEELAPDTQYF. The CDR3 region has the DNA TGTGCCAGCAGTGAAGAACTAGCGCCAGATACGCAGTATTTT.

This sequence joins TRBV3-1 and TRBJ1-1; D gene unclear. V was pared by 3 bases and J by 11 bases, with 16 bases between. In germline, CDR1 is LGHDT, CDR2 YNNKEL (reference sequence). This CDR3 is 13 amino acids long. The CDR3 bases are TGTGCCAGCAGCCACGGACCCCTGAACGGGGCTTTCTTT. This translates into CASSHGPLNGAFF.

Details on this clonotype: A read error may account for a junction end that differs from germline. The chain employs TRBV3-1 and TRBJ1-2; D remains unclear. CDR1 is LGHDT, CDR2 YNNKEL, per germline (reference sequence). The CDR3 covers 15 residues. This CDR3 reads CTSSQDLGWGYGYTF. In DNA, the CDR3 is TGTACCAGCAGCCAAGACCTAGGGTGGGGCTATGGCTACACCTTC.

The rearrangement uses TRBV10-3 and TRBJ1-1; 7 bases align to TRBD1. The CDR3 sequence is 16 residues long. J was trimmed by 7 bases and V by 3 bases; bases with no gene match: 14. The germline V gene has CDR1 ENHRY and CDR2 SYGVKD. DNA of the CDR3: TGTGCCATCAGTGAACCTAAAGGACAGGCAGCGGGTGAAGCTTTCTTT. It yields the protein CAISEPKGQAAGEAFF.

In the case of this clonotype: One end of the junction does not line up with germline, which may come from a read error. The chain couples TRBV4-2 to TRBJ2-5; 7 bases fit TRBD2. This CDR3 is built from 17 residues. Germline CDR1 reads LGHNA; CDR2 reads YNFKEQ. The CDR3 coding sequence is TGTGCCGGCAGCCAAGATCAGGGCGGGGGTCGGCAAGAGACCCAGTACTTC. Residues: CAGSQDQGGGRQETQYF.

This clonotype was counted ten times or more. The chain employs TRBV12-3 or TRBV12-4 and TRBJ2-7; no firm D call. V was shortened by 5 bases and J by 3 bases, with 5 bases between the two germline ends. The CDR3 runs to 11 residues. The CDR3 DNA is TGTGCCAGCAGTCTCCTCTACGAGCAGTACTTC. Translated, it gives CASSLLYEQYF.

This chain joins TRBV12-3 or TRBV12-4 and TRBJ2-3, with a tentative D call TRBD1 (6 bases). The CDR3 is 12 amino acids. V lost 5 bases and J 7 bases, leaving 10 bases between the germline ends. CDR3 amino acids: CASSRDRYTQYF. The CDR3 DNA follows: TGTGCCAGCAGTAGAGACAGGTATACGCAGTATTTT.

V gene TRBV29-1 combines with J gene TRBJ2-1; 10 nucleotides line up with TRBD2. V lost 8 bases and J lost 0; bases outside the gene matches: 7. The CDR3 covers 15 residues. Per germline, CDR1 SQVTM and CDR2 ANQGSEA. As DNA, the CDR3 is TGCAGCCCTACATTAGCGGGGGGCTCCTACAATGAGCAGTTCTTC. Its translation is CSPTLAGGSYNEQFF.

This clonotype was picked up a small number of times. This chain joins TRBV11-1 and TRBJ2-7, with 8 positions matching TRBD1. Looked up from germline, CDR1 is SGHAT and CDR2 is FQDESV (reference sequence). J lost 3 bases, V lost 5 bases, and 9 bases had no gene match. The CDR3 sequence is 15 residues long. The CDR3 spells CASSTRQGSVYEQYF. For the CDR3, the DNA is TGTGCCAGCAGCACCCGACAGGGGTCAGTCTACGAGCAGTACTTC.

A few counts support this clonotype. V and J are TRBV12-3 or TRBV12-4 and TRBJ1-2; D gene uncertain. V was pared by 3 bases and J by 4 bases, with 9 bases between. CDR3 length equals 13 residues. In nucleotides, the CDR3 is TGTGCCAGCAGTTTTTCCTCCGGCTATGGCTACACCTTC. This sequence encodes CASSFSSGYGYTF.

The chain uses TRBV4-1 and TRBJ2-7; 8 nucleotides match TRBD1. Germline V gene lookup returns CDR1 MGHRA and CDR2 YSYEKL. The CDR3 loop spans 13 amino acids. V lost 3 bases, J lost 3 bases, and 1 base stayed unmatched. The CDR3 region is CASSHGQGYEQYF. CDR3 DNA sequence: TGCGCCAGCAGCCACGGACAGGGCTACGAGCAGTACTTC.

The chain links TRBV5-1 to TRBJ2-7; D is undetermined. The J call is doubtful: the DNA matches TRBJ2-5 better. The CDR3 runs to 13 residues. Germline V gene sequence: CDR1 SGHRS, CDR2 YFSETQ. CDR3 sequence reads: CASSLEPTETQYF. The DNA for the CDR3 is TGCGCCAGCAGCTTGGAGCCGACGGAGACCCAGTACTTC.

The chain recombines TRBV20-1 with TRBJ1-1; no definite D call. Trimming took 0 bases from V and 1 from J, leaving 15 bases between them. The germline CDR1 and CDR2 sequences are DFQATT and SNEGSKA (reference sequence). This CDR3 spans 16 amino acids. The CDR3 spells CSARDLLGTPNTEAFF. DNA for the CDR3: TGCAGTGCTAGAGACTTGTTGGGCACCCCGAACACTGAAGCTTTCTTT.

The chain joins TRBV5-6 to TRBJ1-2; D not resolved. Trimming took 4 bases from V and 5 from J, leaving 15 bases between them. CDR3 length equals 14 residues. Germline V gene data show CDR1 as SGHDT and CDR2 as YYEEEE. CDR3 sequence: CASSRIVRDYGYTF. The DNA of the CDR3 is TGTGCCAGCAGCCGGATCGTCCGAGATTATGGCTACACCTTC. The whole variable domain, remainder taken from reference TRBV5-6 and TRBJ1-2, is DAGVTQSPTHLIKTRGQQVTLRCSPKSGHDTVSWYQQALGQGPQFIFQYYEEEERQRGNFPDRFSGHQFPNYSSELNVNALLLGDSALYLCASSRIVRDYGYTFGSGTRLTVV.

This clonotype came up a few times. The V call is TRBV7-9, the J call TRBJ1-2; possible D gene TRBD1, 5 bases. Per the germline V gene, CDR1 is SEHNR and CDR2 is FQNEAQ (reference sequence). The V gene lost 5 bases and the J gene lost 6 bases, with 13 bases spanning the gap. The CDR3 consists of 13 residues. CDR3 loop: CASSPDQGDGYTF. In nucleotides, the CDR3 is TGTGCCAGCAGCCCTGACCAGGGTGATGGCTACACCTTC. Full variable domain (remainder filled in from reference TRBV7-9 and TRBJ1-2): DTGVSQNPRHKITKRGQNVTFRCDPISEHNRLYWYRQTLGQGPEFLTYFQNEAQLEKSRLLSDRFSAERPKGSFSTLEIQRTEQGDSAMYLCASSPDQGDGYTFGSGTRLTVV.

This clonotype appeared once. This sequence joins TRBV7-2 and TRBJ2-1, with a weak D call TRBD2 (6 bases). Germline assignment: CDR1 SGHTA and CDR2 FQGNSA. Trimming pared 3 bases from V and 5 bases from J, leaving 14 bases between. This CDR3 region has 15 residues. The CDR3 is CASSFGGRVNNEQFF. CDR3 DNA: TGTGCCAGCAGCTTCGGAGGGCGCGTCAACAATGAGCAGTTCTTC.

The chain couples TRBV3-1 to TRBJ2-5; D might be TRBD2 (6 bases). There are 15 residues in the CDR3. V was clipped by 4 bases and J by 11 bases, with 23 bases between them. Looked up from germline, CDR1 is LGHDT and CDR2 is YNNKEL (reference sequence). The CDR3 region is CASSLGTPNSGEQYF. In nucleotides, the CDR3 is TGTGCCAGCAGCCTCGGGACTCCGAACTCTGGTGAGCAGTACTTC.

This clonotype has only a few counts. The J gene is TRBJ2-5, the V gene TRBV7-2, with D tentatively TRBD1 (7 bases). The CDR3 loop spans 16 amino acids. Germline V lookup: CDR1 SGHTA, CDR2 FQGNSA. The V gene lost 0 bases and the J gene lost 1 base, with 12 bases spanning the gap. The CDR3 coding sequence is TGTGCCAGCAGCTTAGCGGCGGGGACAGCCCAAGAGACCCAGTACTTC. This encodes CASSLAAGTAQETQYF.

CDR3 protein: CAVARLSLLFYEQFF. DNA for the CDR3: TGTGCCGTAGCCAGACTCTCCCTCCTTTTTTACGAGCAGTTCTTC. The chain combines TRBV28 with TRBJ2-1, with D unresolved. The CDR3 is 15 residues long. V dropped 11 bases and J dropped 10 bases, with 27 bases sitting between them. Germline V gene data show CDR1 as MDHEN and CDR2 as SYDVKM.

J is TRBJ2-3 and V is TRBV7-9; possibly TRBD1 or TRBD2 for D (5 bases each). Germline CDR1 and CDR2: SEHNR and FQNEAQ (reference sequence). V was shortened by 3 bases and J by 8 bases, with 15 bases between the two germline ends. CDR3 length: 14 residues. The CDR3 bases are TGTGCCAGCAGCTTTATGGGGGAGCTGGGTACGCAGTATTTT. Amino acids: CASSFMGELGTQYF.

The CDR3 region has the DNA TGTGCCAGCAGCTTAGCTACAGGGGGCAGGAACTATGGCTACACCTTC. Encoded protein: CASSLATGGRNYGYTF. V usage is TRBV7-2 and J usage is TRBJ1-2, with 9 bases matching TRBD1. V lost 0 bases and J lost 2; bases outside the gene matches: 4. The CDR3 has 16 residues. In germline, CDR1 is SGHTA, CDR2 FQGNSA.

The rearrangement uses TRBV6-2 or TRBV6-3 and TRBJ2-1, with D unresolved. Looked up from germline, CDR1 is MNHEY and CDR2 is SVGEGT. CDR3 length: 13 amino acids. The ends were cut back, 1 base at V and 6 bases at J, with 7 bases in the middle. In DNA form, the CDR3 reads TGTGCCAGCAGTTACTACGGTGGCAATGAGCAGTTCTTC. Translating gives CASSYYGGNEQFF.